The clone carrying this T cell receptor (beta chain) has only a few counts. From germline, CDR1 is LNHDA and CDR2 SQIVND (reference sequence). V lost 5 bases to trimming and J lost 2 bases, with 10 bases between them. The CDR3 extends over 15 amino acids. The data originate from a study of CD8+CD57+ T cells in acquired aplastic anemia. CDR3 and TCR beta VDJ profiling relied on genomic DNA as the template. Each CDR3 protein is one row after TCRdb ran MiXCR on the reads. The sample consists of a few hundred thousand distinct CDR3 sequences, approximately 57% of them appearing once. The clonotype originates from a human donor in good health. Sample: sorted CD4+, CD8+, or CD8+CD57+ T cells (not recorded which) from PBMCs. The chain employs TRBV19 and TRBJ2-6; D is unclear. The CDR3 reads CASSSQSTGANVLTF. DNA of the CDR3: TGTGCCAGTAGTTCACAGTCTACTGGGGCCAACGTCCTGACTTTC.